The 32 T cell receptor beta chains below all came from one sample that was sequenced in a study of high-grade serous ovarian cancer treatment subgroups. Generated by immunoSEQ multiplex PCR, the TCRdb table keeps only in-frame clones and is missing some. Here the sample spans about 15,000 clones, 85% to 90% being singletons. Tumor samples were obtained before definitive surgery or chemotherapy. The source material was tumor tissue. The receptors were gathered from a human donor with high-grade serous ovarian cancer.

The chain employs TRBV20-1 and TRBJ2-7; 8 bases fit TRBD1. The CDR3 sequence is 11 residues long. The germline V gene has CDR1 DFQATT and CDR2 SNEGSKA (reference sequence). The V gene end was trimmed by 5 bases and the J gene end by 4 bases; junction bases not matched to a gene: 1. The CDR3 bases are TGCAGTGCTTACAGGGGGTACGAGCAGTACTTC. Residues: CSAYRGYEQYF.

The J gene is TRBJ2-5, the V gene TRBV5-1; TRBD2 aligns across 9 bases. V was pared by 4 bases and J by 4 bases, with 14 bases of the junction left unmatched. The CDR3 is 17 amino acids. Germline V CDR1 and CDR2: SGHRS, YFSETQ. CDR3 sequence: CASSPKINIAGVETQYF. Here the CDR3 DNA reads TGCGCCAGCAGCCCGAAGATCAACATAGCGGGGGTAGAGACCCAGTACTTC.

The rearrangement uses TRBV10-3 and TRBJ2-7; 8 bases map to TRBD1. V was pared by 3 bases and J by 2 bases, with 3 bases of the junction left unmatched. CDR3 length: 14 residues. Per the germline V gene, CDR1 is ENHRY and CDR2 is SYGVKD. The CDR3 is CAISDRTGPYEQYF. DNA for the CDR3: TGTGCCATCAGTGATAGGACAGGGCCCTACGAGCAGTACTTC.

This clone was seen only once. The chain carries TRBV6-4 and TRBJ1-1, with D unresolved. Trimming stripped 0 bases from V and 4 bases from J, with 6 bases between. The germline V gene has CDR1 MRHNA and CDR2 SNTAGT. This CDR3 has 13 amino acids. CDR3 bases: TGTGCCAGCAGTGACTCGGAAGGCACTGAAGCTTTCTTT. Its protein is CASSDSEGTEAFF.

This chain uses TRBV6-4 with TRBJ1-1, with D possibly TRBD1 on 6 matching bases. From germline, CDR1 is MRHNA and CDR2 SNTAGT. The CDR3 is 15 residues long. V lost 3 bases and J lost 4, with 15 bases in between. The CDR3 nucleotides are TGTGCCAGCAGTGAGTACCCCCAGGGGTCCACTGAAGCTTTCTTT. It codes for CASSEYPQGSTEAFF.

This clone was recorded only once. This chain uses TRBV5-4 with TRBJ2-6, with D tentatively TRBD2 (6 bases). CDR3 length equals 15 residues. The V end was cut by 4 bases, the J end by 2 bases, with 10 bases between. The germline V gene encodes CDR1 SGHNT and CDR2 YYREEE (reference sequence). DNA of the CDR3: TGTGCCAGCAGCCCTGGCGGGGCTGGGGCCAACGTCCTGACTTTC. This codes for CASSPGGAGANVLTF.

The chain has TRBV28 and TRBJ2-3; no firm D call. Trimming pared 2 bases from V and 0 bases from J, leaving 12 bases between. CDR1 and CDR2 from the germline V gene are MDHEN and SYDVKM. The CDR3 spans 16 residues. The CDR3 region is CASSLARSYSTDTQYF. The CDR3, as DNA: TGTGCCAGCAGTTTAGCCAGGAGTTATAGCACAGATACGCAGTATTTT.

V usage is TRBV18 and J usage is TRBJ1-1; D unclear. Germline CDR1 and CDR2: KGHSH and LQKENI. V shed 3 bases and J shed 1 base, with 6 bases lying between them. This CDR3 is 13 amino acids long. CDR3 sequence: CASSPQGNTEAFF. The CDR3 bases are TGTGCCAGCTCACCTCAAGGGAACACTGAAGCTTTCTTT.

This clone was observed once. V is TRBV25-1 and J is TRBJ2-7; 10 bases align to TRBD2. The CDR3 contains 16 residues. Germline CDR1 and CDR2: MGHDK and SYGVNS. The J segment lost 6 bases and the V segment lost 4 bases, leaving 12 bases of the junction unmatched. The CDR3 coding sequence is TGTGCCAGCAGTGGCTATTTAGCGGGGGGCGCCTCCGAGCAGTACTTC. Translating it yields CASSGYLAGGASEQYF.

This clone was observed a single time. This chain joins TRBV11-2 and TRBJ2-7, with 11 positions matching TRBD1. V gave up 6 bases and J gave up 2 bases; unmatched junction bases: 6. Germline V gene lookup returns CDR1 SGHAT and CDR2 FQNNGV. This CDR3 is 15 amino acids long. This chain's CDR3 is CASSSDRGLAYEQYF. The DNA for the CDR3 is TGTGCCAGCAGTTCGGACAGGGGGCTCGCCTACGAGCAGTACTTC.

The chain combines TRBV6-5 with TRBJ2-7; TRBD2 might be the D (5 bases). The CDR3 covers 15 residues. V was shortened by 6 bases and J by 1 base, with 16 bases between the two germline ends. Germline V gives CDR1 MNHEY, CDR2 SVGAGI. The CDR3 nucleotides are TGTGCCAGCAGCGGACTCTCCGTGGGATCCTACGAGCAGTACTTC. This sequence encodes CASSGLSVGSYEQYF.

The chain has TRBV29-1 and TRBJ1-6; TRBD1 aligns across 8 bases. Looked up from germline, CDR1 is SQVTM and CDR2 is ANQGSEA. Trimming removed 6 bases from V and 9 bases from J; junction bases left unmatched: 7. This CDR3 has 13 amino acids. CDR3 sequence: CSVGQGVGSPLHF. The CDR3 coding sequence is TGCAGCGTCGGACAGGGCGTTGGTTCACCCCTCCACTTT.

The V call is TRBV7-9, the J call TRBJ2-1; 7 nucleotides agree with TRBD2. Germline V gene sequence: CDR1 SEHNR, CDR2 FQNEAQ (reference sequence). J gave up 2 bases and V 2 bases, and 3 bases lay outside the gene matches. This CDR3 region has 15 residues. The CDR3 region is CASSLMGGTYNEQFF. In nucleotides, the CDR3 is TGTGCCAGCAGCTTAATGGGGGGGACCTACAATGAGCAGTTCTTC.

The chain combines TRBV7-8 with TRBJ2-5, with 8 bases matching TRBD1. The germline V gene encodes CDR1 SGHVS and CDR2 FQNEAQ. CDR3 length: 14 residues. V lost 4 bases, J lost 4 bases, and 5 bases stayed unmatched. CDR3 region: CASSSTGGGETQYF. The CDR3, as DNA: TGTGCCAGCAGCTCCACAGGGGGAGGAGAGACCCAGTACTTC.

This chain connects TRBV9 to TRBJ1-4; D may be TRBD1 (5 bases). Per the germline V gene, CDR1 is SGDLS and CDR2 is YYNGEE. V shed 5 bases and J shed 0 bases, with 35 bases lying between them. The CDR3 loop spans 23 amino acids. The CDR3 region has the DNA TGTGCCAGCAGTCACCCGGAGGGGCCTGGACCCAACCCATCAGTTGCAACTAATGAAAAACTGTTTTTT. Translation: CASSHPEGPGPNPSVATNEKLFF.

This chain links TRBV18 with TRBJ1-2; no clear D gene. Trimming shortened V by 2 bases and J by 8 bases, and 6 bases separated the two germline ends. Per the germline V gene, CDR1 is KGHSH and CDR2 is LQKENI. The length of the CDR3 is 11 residues. DNA for the CDR3: TGTGCCAGCTCACCAGGGAGCGGCTACACCTTC. This encodes CASSPGSGYTF.

The chain couples TRBV19 to TRBJ1-2, with D unclear. Germline values: CDR1 LNHDA, CDR2 SQIVND (reference sequence). V lost 5 bases and J lost 4, with 8 bases in between. The CDR3 covers 12 residues. CDR3: CASSGQIYGYTF. DNA of the CDR3: TGTGCCAGTAGTGGGCAGATCTATGGCTACACCTTC. Variable domain in full (rest from reference TRBV19 and TRBJ1-2): DGGITQSPKYLFRKEGQNVTLSCEQNLNHDAMYWYRQDPGQGLRLIYYSQIVNDFQKGDIAEGYSVSREKKESFPLTVTSAQKNPTAFYLCASSGQIYGYTFGSGTRLTVV.

V usage is TRBV19 and J usage is TRBJ1-5, with TRBD1 matching 9 bases. Germline V lookup: CDR1 LNHDA, CDR2 SQIVND (reference sequence). The ends lost 6 bases at V and 7 bases at J; junction bases unmatched: 4. The CDR3 is made up of 13 amino acids. The CDR3 spells CASSDRGYQPQHF. CDR3 in DNA: TGTGCCAGTAGCGACAGGGGGTACCAGCCCCAGCATTTT.

The chain carries TRBV5-1 and TRBJ1-6; D uncertain. V lost 0 bases, J lost 7 bases, and 11 bases lay in between. The CDR3 runs to 15 residues. CDR1 and CDR2 (germline): SGHRS, YFSETQ. CDR3 DNA sequence: TGCGCCAGCAGCTTGGAGCCGGGATTCAATTCACCCCTCCACTTT. Translation gives CASSLEPGFNSPLHF.

The rearrangement uses TRBV25-1 and TRBJ1-3, with D maybe TRBD1 (6 bases). Trimming cost V 8 bases and J 4 bases, with 12 bases left between them. CDR3 size: 13 residues. The germline V gene has CDR1 MGHDK and CDR2 SYGVNS. The CDR3 DNA reads TGTGCCAGCCTAACAGGGTTGGGAAACACCATATATTTT. Its translation: CASLTGLGNTIYF.

The chain has TRBV9 and TRBJ2-3; 10 bases align to TRBD2. J was trimmed by 3 bases and V by 3 bases; bases with no gene match: 7. Germline loops: CDR1 SGDLS, CDR2 YYNGEE. The CDR3 runs to 16 residues. The CDR3 DNA sequence: TGTGCCAGCAGCGGGTCAGCGGGGGGGCTTACAGATACGCAGTATTTT. This gives the protein CASSGSAGGLTDTQYF. The full variable domain, its missing parts supplied by reference TRBV9 and TRBJ2-3, is DSGVTQTPKHLITATGQRVTLRCSPRSGDLSVYWYQQSLDQGLQFLIQYYNGEERAKGNILERFSAQQFPDLHSELNLSSLELGDSALYFCASSGSAGGLTDTQYFGPGTRLTVL.

The sample holds a few counts of this clone. The chain links TRBV7-2 to TRBJ2-7; TRBD2 might be the D (6 bases). V was shortened by 5 bases and J by 1 base, with 12 bases between the two germline ends. The germline V gene has CDR1 SGHTA and CDR2 FQGNSA. This CDR3 is 14 amino acids long. CDR3 sequence reads: CASSLGLASYEQYF. CDR3 in DNA: TGTGCCAGCAGCCTGGGACTCGCTTCCTACGAGCAGTACTTC.

The chain recombines TRBV6-1 with TRBJ2-3; 7 bases align to TRBD2. The CDR3 has 17 residues. Per germline, CDR1 MNHNS and CDR2 SASEGT. The junction had 7 bases not matched to a gene; V was cut back by 0 bases and J by 1 base. The CDR3 region is CASSEAPTSGGTDTQYF. In nucleotides, the CDR3 is TGTGCCAGCAGTGAAGCCCCCACCAGCGGGGGCACAGATACGCAGTATTTT.

CDR3 amino acids: CAISESGGKNTEAFF. The CDR3 coding sequence is TGTGCCATCAGTGAGTCTGGGGGGAAAAACACTGAAGCTTTCTTT. The chain links TRBV10-3 to TRBJ1-1; perhaps TRBD1 as D (5 bases). Germline assignment: CDR1 ENHRY and CDR2 SYGVKD. Between the trimmed V and J ends, which lost 0 bases and 2 bases, there was a span of 10 bases. The CDR3 runs to 15 residues.

The V call is TRBV9, the J call TRBJ2-5; TRBD2 matches at 8 bases. The trim removed 6 bases at V and 5 bases at J, leaving 12 bases unmatched. CDR3 length: 15 residues. CDR1 SGDLS and CDR2 YYNGEE come from the germline V gene. This chain's CDR3 is CASTTGLALGETQYF. For the CDR3, the DNA is TGTGCCAGCACCACCGGACTAGCCCTAGGGGAGACCCAGTACTTC.

CDR3 DNA: TGTGCCAGCAGCCGGGACAGGACCGGCTACGAGCAGTACTTC. Protein product: CASSRDRTGYEQYF. The chain is built from TRBV6-5 and TRBJ2-7; TRBD1 aligns across 8 bases. V lost 6 bases and J lost 3; bases outside the gene matches: 7. The CDR3 extends over 14 amino acids. Germline V CDR1 and CDR2: MNHEY, SVGAGI.

The V call is TRBV11-2, the J call TRBJ2-5; TRBD2 agrees at 10 bases. The V gene end was trimmed by 1 base and the J gene end by 6 bases; junction bases not matched to a gene: 5. This CDR3 has 15 residues. Germline CDR1 SGHAT, CDR2 FQNNGV. CDR3 sequence (DNA): TGTGCCAGCAGCTTAGGCAGCGGGGGGGCCAAGACCCAGTACTTC. Protein product: CASSLGSGGAKTQYF.

This clone was found once. V usage is TRBV18 and J usage is TRBJ1-5; D is undetermined. From germline, CDR1 is KGHSH and CDR2 LQKENI. The CDR3 is 15 amino acids. V was shortened by 4 bases and J by 1 base, with 11 bases between the two germline ends. Here the CDR3 reads CASSLGSSSNQPQHF. CDR3 nucleotides: TGTGCCAGCTCACTAGGGAGTTCGAGCAATCAGCCCCAGCATTTT.

The J gene is TRBJ2-7, the V gene TRBV15; no clear D gene. V was pared by 3 bases and J by 0 bases, with 3 bases between. The CDR3 contains 12 residues. CDR1 is LNHNV and CDR2 is YYDKDF in the germline V gene (reference sequence). CDR3 loop: CATSRDSYEQYF. CDR3 nucleotide sequence: TGTGCCACCAGCAGGGACTCCTACGAGCAGTACTTC.

The chain recombines TRBV21-1 with TRBJ1-1; the table's D call, TRBD1, has no DNA check behind it. TRBV21-1 is labeled a pseudogene. CDR3 size: 17 residues. In nucleotides, the CDR3 is TGTGCCAGCAGCAAAGCCCAGGGGGCTCGATCGAACACTGAAGCTTTCTTT. As protein: CASSKAQGARSNTEAFF.

The J gene is TRBJ1-3, the V gene TRBV6-1; D unresolved. The CDR3 has 12 residues. Germline CDR1 and CDR2: MNHNS and SASEGT. The V end lost 6 bases, the J end lost 4 bases, and 7 bases lay between the germline ends. This CDR3 reads CASRGRGNTIYF. The CDR3 nucleotides read TGTGCCAGCAGGGGGAGAGGAAACACCATATATTTT.

This clone is a singleton in its sample. The J gene is TRBJ2-3, the V gene TRBV15; possibly TRBD2 for D (5 bases). Trimming stripped 5 bases from V and 1 base from J, with 13 bases between. Germline V gene data show CDR1 as LNHNV and CDR2 as YYDKDF (reference sequence). The CDR3 is 15 residues long. The CDR3 sequence is CATSWRVTGTDTQYF. DNA of the CDR3: TGTGCCACCAGCTGGCGGGTAACGGGCACAGATACGCAGTATTTT.